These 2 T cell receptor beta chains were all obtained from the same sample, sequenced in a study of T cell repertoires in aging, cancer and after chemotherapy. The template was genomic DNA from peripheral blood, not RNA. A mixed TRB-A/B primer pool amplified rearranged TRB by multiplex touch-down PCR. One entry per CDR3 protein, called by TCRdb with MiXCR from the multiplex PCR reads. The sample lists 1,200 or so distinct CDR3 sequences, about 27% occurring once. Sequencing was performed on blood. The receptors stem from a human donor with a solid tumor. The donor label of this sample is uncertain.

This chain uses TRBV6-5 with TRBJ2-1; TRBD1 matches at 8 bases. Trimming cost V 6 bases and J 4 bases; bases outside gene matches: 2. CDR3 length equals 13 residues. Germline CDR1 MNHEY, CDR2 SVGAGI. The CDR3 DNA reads TGTGCCAGCAGGGGACAGGTATACAATGAGCAGTTCTTC. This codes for CASRGQVYNEQFF.

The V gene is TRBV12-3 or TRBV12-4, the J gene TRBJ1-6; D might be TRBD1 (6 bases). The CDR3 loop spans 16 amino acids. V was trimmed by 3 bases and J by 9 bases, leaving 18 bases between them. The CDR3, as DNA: TGTGCCAGCAGTTTTACAAGAGGGGGATCGATTTCACCCCTCCACTTT. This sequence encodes CASSFTRGGSISPLHF.